A selection of T cell receptor beta chains follows, all from one sample in a study of regulatory T cells in long-lasting Graves disease. TCRdb used MiXCR to reprocess the multiplex PCR reads, holding one entry per CDR3 protein. There are 430,000 or so distinct CDR3 sequences in the sample; roughly a fifth occur only once, and approximately 15% lies in the top ten. The sequenced sample was peripheral blood mononuclear cells (PBMCs), obtained when the disease was refractory, from a patient treated with antithyroid drugs. Source of these receptors: a female donor with Graves disease. The CDR3 runs from the conserved cysteine through the conserved F or W. The D gene is left open where the match is weak. Clone sizes are given selectively: once, few, many, or a class where the clone is expanded.

v_gene	j_gene	d_gene	abundance	CDR3aa	CDR3nt
TRBV20-1	TRBJ2-2	.	few	CSARVAIANTGELFF	TGCAGTGCCCGAGTAGCCATCGCGAACACCGGGGAGCTGTTTTTT
TRBV10-3	TRBJ2-7	.	many	CAISGGGYEQYF	TGTGCCATCAGTGGAGGGGGCTACGAGCAGTACTTC
TRBV7-9	TRBJ1-6	.	many	CASSGQLESPLHF	TGTGCCAGCAGCGGGCAGCTTGAATCACCCCTCCACTTT
TRBV12-3/TRBV12-4	TRBJ1-2	.	.	CASSLAQGSYGYTF	TGTGCCAGCAGTTTAGCCCAGGGATCCTATGGCTACACCTTC
TRBV24-1	TRBJ2-3	.	.	CATSDPDRRGTDTQYF	TGTGCCACCAGTGATCCCGACAGGAGAGGCACAGATACGCAGTATTTT
TRBV6-5	TRBJ2-7	.	few	CASSYSAVPYEQYF	TGTGCCAGCAGTTATTCCGCGGTTCCCTACGAGCAGTACTTC
TRBV3-1	TRBJ1-1	.	many	CASSQHGGGFFF	TGTGCCAGCAGCCAACATGGGGGGGGGTTTTTCTTT
TRBV7-2	TRBJ1-2	.	many	CASSYLGNRDYGYTF	TGTGCCAGCAGCTATCTCGGCAACCGGGATTATGGCTACACCTTC
TRBV7-9	TRBJ2-7	.	few	CASISDPGTGKYEQYF	TGTGCCAGCATCAGCGATCCAGGGACGGGAAAATACGAGCAGTACTTC
TRBV4-1	TRBJ2-7	TRBD2	.	CASSQPTGGPYEQYF	TGCGCCAGCAGCCAACCCACGGGAGGGCCCTACGAGCAGTACTTC
TRBV20-1	TRBJ2-5	TRBD2	few	CSARDRAGAGETQYF	TGCAGTGCTAGAGATCGGGCGGGAGCGGGTGAGACCCAGTACTTC
TRBV20-1	TRBJ2-2	.	.	CSARKTTGTEEELFF	TGCAGTGCTAGAAAAACGACAGGCACAGAGGAGGAGCTGTTTTTT
TRBV5-1	TRBJ1-1	TRBD1	.	CASSRRTGDSGTEAFF	TGCGCCAGCAGCCGACGGACAGGGGATTCGGGCACTGAAGCTTTCTTT
TRBV12-3/TRBV12-4	TRBJ1-2	.	many	CASSLSLIYGYTF	TGTGCCAGCAGTTTAAGTTTAATCTATGGCTACACCTTC
TRBV6-1	TRBJ2-2	TRBD2	few	CASNLAGVSTGELFF	TGTGCCAGCAATCTAGCGGGAGTAAGCACCGGGGAGCTGTTTTTT
TRBV20-1	TRBJ1-5	.	.	CSARDWQGRYQPQHF	TGCAGTGCTAGAGATTGGCAGGGGCGCTATCAGCCCCAGCATTTT